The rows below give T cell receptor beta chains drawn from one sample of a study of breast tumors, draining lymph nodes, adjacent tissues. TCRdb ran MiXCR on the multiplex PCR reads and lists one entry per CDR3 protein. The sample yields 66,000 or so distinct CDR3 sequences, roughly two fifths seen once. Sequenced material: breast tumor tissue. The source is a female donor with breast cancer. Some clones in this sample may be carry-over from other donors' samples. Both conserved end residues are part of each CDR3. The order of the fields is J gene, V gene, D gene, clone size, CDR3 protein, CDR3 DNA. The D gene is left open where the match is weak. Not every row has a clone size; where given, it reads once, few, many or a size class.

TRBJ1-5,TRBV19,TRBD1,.,CASRSRGRSNQPQHF,TGTGCCAGTCGATCGAGGGGGCGGTCCAATCAACCCCAGCATTTT
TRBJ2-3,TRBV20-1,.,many,CSARDTNTDTQYF,TGCAGTGCTAGAGACACAAACACAGATACGCAGTATTTT
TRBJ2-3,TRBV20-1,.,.,CSASTSTDTQYF,TGCAGTGCTTCAACTAGCACAGATACGCAGTATTTT
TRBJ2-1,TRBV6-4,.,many,CASSVGTEQFF,TGTGCCAGCAGTGTCGGGACCGAGCAGTTCTTC
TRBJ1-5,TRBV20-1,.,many,CSARGGGRGNQPQHF,TGCAGTGCCCGAGGGGGGGGAAGAGGCAATCAGCCCCAGCATTTT
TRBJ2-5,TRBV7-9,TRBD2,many,CASSPLAGGRETQYF,TGTGCCAGCAGCCCGTTAGCGGGGGGGAGAGAGACCCAGTACTTC
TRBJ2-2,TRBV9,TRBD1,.,CASSADPGQGIDTGELFF,TGTGCCAGCAGCGCTGATCCGGGACAGGGAATAGATACCGGGGAGCTGTTTTTT
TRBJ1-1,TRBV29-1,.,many,CSVVTGNTEAFF,TGCAGCGTCGTGACGGGGAACACTGAAGCTTTCTTT
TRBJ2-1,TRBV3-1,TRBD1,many,CASSPQDMTGYEQFF,TGTGCCAGCAGCCCACAGGATATGACAGGGTATGAGCAGTTCTTC
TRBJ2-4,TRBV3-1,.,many,CASSQDRTVRTKNIQYF,TGTGCCAGCAGCCAAGATCGGACAGTCAGGACCAAAAACATTCAGTACTTC
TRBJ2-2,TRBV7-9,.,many,CASTRRDTGGGRGTGELFF,TGTGCCAGCACCCGAAGAGACACAGGAGGGGGCCGTGGCACCGGGGAGCTGTTTTTT
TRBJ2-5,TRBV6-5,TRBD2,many,CASSYSSGRAETQYF,TGTGCCAGCAGTTATTCTAGCGGGAGGGCGGAGACCCAGTACTTC
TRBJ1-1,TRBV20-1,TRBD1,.,CSAREGGGTGNTEAFF,TGCAGTGCTAGGGAAGGGGGCGGGACAGGGAACACTGAAGCTTTCTTT
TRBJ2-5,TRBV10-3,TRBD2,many,CAISGGRLAGDGETQYF,TGTGCCATCAGTGGAGGAAGACTAGCGGGAGATGGAGAGACCCAGTACTTC
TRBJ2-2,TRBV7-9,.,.,CASSPGGGCPGELFF,TGTGCCAGCAGCCCAGGGGGGGGCTGCCCTGGGGAGCTGTTTTTT
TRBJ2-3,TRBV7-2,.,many,CASSPYTDTQYF,TGTGCCAGCAGCCCTTACACAGATACGCAGTATTTT
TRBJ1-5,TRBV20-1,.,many,CSARDPGNQPQHF,TGCAGTGCTAGAGATCCAGGGAATCAGCCCCAGCATTTT
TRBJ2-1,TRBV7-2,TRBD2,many,CASSPFSGGLNEQFF,TGTGCCAGCAGCCCCTTTAGCGGGGGCCTCAATGAGCAGTTCTTC
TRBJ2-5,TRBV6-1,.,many,CASSQVQETQYF,TGTGCCAGCAGCCAGGTCCAAGAGACCCAGTACTTC
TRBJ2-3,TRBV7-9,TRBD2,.,CASTTSGRRDTQYF,TGTGCCAGCACCACTAGCGGGAGGAGAGATACGCAGTATTTT
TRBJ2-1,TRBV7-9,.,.,CASSPRDRYNEQFF,TGTGCCAGCAGCCCCCGGGATAGGTACAATGAGCAGTTCTTC
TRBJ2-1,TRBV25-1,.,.,CARASRGYNEQFF,TGTGCTAGAGCTAGCAGGGGTTACAATGAGCAGTTCTTC
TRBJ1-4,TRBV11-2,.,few,CASSLNRANEKLFF,TGTGCCAGCAGCTTAAACAGGGCTAATGAAAAACTGTTTTTT